The text below deals with one TCR beta chain. Its cognate antigen is unknown. PCR amplification relied on 60 Vbeta primers (plus 13 Jbeta primers). Produced via immunoSEQ multiplex PCR; TCRdb's table is partial and in-frame only. The sample has tens of thousands of clones. The CDR3 is 14 amino acids. V was shortened by 5 bases and J by 4 bases, with 14 bases between the two germline ends. Germline assignment: CDR1 LNHDA and CDR2 SQIVND (reference sequence). The data derive from a study of cytomegalovirus exposure and HLA in healthy donors. The study, taken as a whole, reports: TCR beta chains associated with HLA were, in a later analysis, more clonally expanded than equally common others. In a later analysis, donors in an Asian-associated ancestry cluster reportedly had fewer N-insertions in productive TCRs than the cohort mean.

This TCR was sampled from a woman younger than 45 in good health and CMV-seronegative. The V call is TRBV19, the J call TRBJ1-1; possible D gene TRBD1, 5 bases. Material: PBMCs. The DNA of the CDR3 is TGTGCCAGTAGTCCGACAGTCTGGGGCACTGAAGCTTTCTTT. The encoded protein is CASSPTVWGTEAFF.